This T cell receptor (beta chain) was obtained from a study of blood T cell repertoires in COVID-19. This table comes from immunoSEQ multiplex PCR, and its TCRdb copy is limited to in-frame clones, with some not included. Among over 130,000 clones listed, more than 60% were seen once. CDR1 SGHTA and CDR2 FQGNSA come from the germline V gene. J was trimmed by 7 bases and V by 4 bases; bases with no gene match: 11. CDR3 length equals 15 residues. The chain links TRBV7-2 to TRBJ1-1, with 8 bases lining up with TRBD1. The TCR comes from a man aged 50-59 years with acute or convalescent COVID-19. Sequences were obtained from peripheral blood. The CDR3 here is CASSYQGQGGSEAFF. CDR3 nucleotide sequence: TGTGCCAGCAGCTATCAAGGACAGGGAGGAAGTGAAGCTTTCTTT.